This is a list of T cell receptor beta chains from one sample in a study of neurological immune-mediated disorders. TCRdb independently ran MiXCR on the 5' RACE reads; one entry per CDR3 protein. Among tens of thousands of distinct CDR3 sequences listed, just over 2.5% were seen once. Sequencing was performed on PBMCs. The receptor set was obtained from a woman between 25 and 40 years old with multiple sclerosis. Both conserved end residues are part of each CDR3. Fields, in order: J gene, clone size, V gene, D gene, CDR3 protein, CDR3 DNA. A D gene is named only where the DNA matches it firmly. Clone size, where shown, is once, few, many, or a class for clones that have expanded.

J gene: TRBJ2-5; clone size: many; V gene: TRBV20-1; D gene: -; CDR3 protein: CSARDRGLIETQYF; CDR3 DNA: TGCAGTGCTAGAGATCGGGGTCTTATAGAGACCCAGTACTTC
J gene: TRBJ1-4; clone size: many; V gene: TRBV2; D gene: -; CDR3 protein: CASSVRGREKLFF; CDR3 DNA: TGTGCCAGCAGTGTACGAGGGCGTGAAAAACTGTTTTTT
J gene: TRBJ2-2; clone size: -; V gene: TRBV20-1; D gene: -; CDR3 protein: CSAIRQDAGELFF; CDR3 DNA: TGCAGTGCTATACGACAGGACGCCGGGGAGCTGTTTTTT
J gene: TRBJ2-1; clone size: many; V gene: TRBV10-3; D gene: -; CDR3 protein: CAIGTASVEQFF; CDR3 DNA: TGTGCCATCGGGACGGCAAGTGTTGAGCAGTTCTTC
J gene: TRBJ2-1; clone size: many; V gene: TRBV5-1; D gene: -; CDR3 protein: CASSLGGFAYNEQFF; CDR3 DNA: TGCGCCAGCAGCTTGGGTGGATTCGCCTACAATGAGCAGTTCTTC
J gene: TRBJ1-1; clone size: many; V gene: TRBV7-2; D gene: -; CDR3 protein: CASSLAQRGREAFF; CDR3 DNA: TGTGCCAGCAGCTTAGCGCAACGGGGTCGGGAAGCTTTCTTT
J gene: TRBJ1-1; clone size: many; V gene: TRBV28; D gene: -; CDR3 protein: CASHSGGNTEAFF; CDR3 DNA: TGTGCCAGTCATTCGGGGGGGAACACTGAAGCTTTCTTT
J gene: TRBJ2-1; clone size: many; V gene: TRBV6-6; D gene: -; CDR3 protein: CASSPMRIPNEQFF; CDR3 DNA: TGTGCCAGCAGTCCCATGAGGATCCCCAATGAGCAGTTCTTC
J gene: TRBJ1-4; clone size: many; V gene: TRBV12-3/TRBV12-4; D gene: -; CDR3 protein: CASSFRELDNEKLFF; CDR3 DNA: TGTGCCAGCAGTTTCAGGGAACTTGACAATGAAAAACTGTTTTTT
J gene: TRBJ1-6; clone size: many; V gene: TRBV20-1; D gene: -; CDR3 protein: CSGGDGYNSPLHF; CDR3 DNA: TGCAGTGGAGGGGACGGATATAATTCACCCCTCCACTTT
J gene: TRBJ2-7; clone size: many; V gene: TRBV3-1; D gene: -; CDR3 protein: CASSQAGETYEQYF; CDR3 DNA: TGTGCCAGCAGCCAAGCCGGGGAGACCTACGAGCAGTACTTC
J gene: TRBJ2-3; clone size: many; V gene: TRBV11-2; D gene: -; CDR3 protein: CASSLANYRDTQYF; CDR3 DNA: TGTGCCAGCAGCTTAGCTAACTATAGGGATACGCAGTATTTT
J gene: TRBJ2-3; clone size: many; V gene: TRBV7-3; D gene: TRBD2; CDR3 protein: CASSFSTSGSNF; CDR3 DNA: TGTGCCAGCAGCTTCTCGACTAGCGGGAGTAATTTT
J gene: TRBJ2-7; clone size: many; V gene: TRBV12-3/TRBV12-4; D gene: TRBD1; CDR3 protein: CASSSQGQGRDEQYF; CDR3 DNA: TGTGCCAGCAGTTCCCAGGGACAGGGTCGTGACGAGCAGTACTTC
J gene: TRBJ2-2; clone size: many; V gene: TRBV5-1; D gene: TRBD2; CDR3 protein: CASSLGTSEYTGELFF; CDR3 DNA: TGCGCCAGCAGCTTGGGGACTAGCGAGTACACCGGGGAGCTGTTTTTT
J gene: TRBJ2-7; clone size: many; V gene: TRBV6-5; D gene: -; CDR3 protein: CASSYPAGPGYEQYF; CDR3 DNA: TGTGCCAGCAGTTACCCGGCGGGACCTGGATACGAGCAGTACTTC
J gene: TRBJ2-1; clone size: many; V gene: TRBV6-5; D gene: -; CDR3 protein: CASSLDGLSNEQFF; CDR3 DNA: TGTGCCAGCAGCCTCGACGGCTTATCAAATGAGCAGTTCTTC
J gene: TRBJ2-1; clone size: many; V gene: TRBV15; D gene: TRBD2; CDR3 protein: CATERDSKNEQFF; CDR3 DNA: TGTGCCACCGAGCGGGATTCGAAGAATGAGCAGTTCTTC
J gene: TRBJ1-1; clone size: many; V gene: TRBV12-3/TRBV12-4; D gene: -; CDR3 protein: CASSLGGRVVTEAFF; CDR3 DNA: TGTGCCAGCAGTTTAGGGGGCAGGGTGGTCACTGAAGCTTTCTTT
J gene: TRBJ2-5; clone size: many; V gene: TRBV29-1; D gene: TRBD1; CDR3 protein: CSVPRTRDSSPQETQYF; CDR3 DNA: TGCAGCGTTCCGAGAACTCGGGACAGTTCCCCACAAGAGACCCAGTACTTC
J gene: TRBJ1-5; clone size: many; V gene: TRBV7-9; D gene: TRBD1; CDR3 protein: CASSRTGGGQPQHF; CDR3 DNA: TGTGCCAGCAGCCGAACAGGGGGCGGGCAGCCCCAGCATTTT
J gene: TRBJ2-5; clone size: many; V gene: TRBV5-1; D gene: -; CDR3 protein: CASSLPRTGAAETQYF; CDR3 DNA: TGCGCCAGCAGCTTACCCAGAACGGGGGCGGCAGAGACCCAGTACTTC
J gene: TRBJ2-1; clone size: many; V gene: TRBV12-3/TRBV12-4; D gene: TRBD2; CDR3 protein: CASSSSRTSSYNEQFF; CDR3 DNA: TGTGCCAGCAGTTCCTCCAGGACTAGCTCCTACAATGAGCAGTTCTTC
J gene: TRBJ1-2; clone size: many; V gene: TRBV18; D gene: -; CDR3 protein: CASSPSRDAGTNYGYTF; CDR3 DNA: TGTGCCAGCTCACCCTCCCGGGACGCAGGGACTAACTATGGCTACACCTTC
J gene: TRBJ1-1; clone size: many; V gene: TRBV4-2; D gene: -; CDR3 protein: CASSQSSQTNTEAFF; CDR3 DNA: TGTGCCAGCAGCCAAAGTAGTCAGACGAACACTGAAGCTTTCTTT
J gene: TRBJ2-5; clone size: many; V gene: TRBV24-1; D gene: -; CDR3 protein: CATSDFGTETQETQYF; CDR3 DNA: TGTGCCACCAGTGATTTTGGGACGGAGACTCAAGAGACCCAGTACTTC
J gene: TRBJ1-6; clone size: many; V gene: TRBV7-2; D gene: -; CDR3 protein: CASSVQGGNNSPLHF; CDR3 DNA: TGTGCCAGCAGCGTACAGGGTGGAAATAATTCACCCCTCCACTTT
J gene: TRBJ2-2; clone size: many; V gene: TRBV7-9; D gene: -; CDR3 protein: CASSERLSTGELFF; CDR3 DNA: TGTGCCAGCAGCGAAAGGCTGAGCACCGGGGAGCTGTTTTTT
J gene: TRBJ1-5; clone size: many; V gene: TRBV7-2; D gene: -; CDR3 protein: CASSQAGNQPQHF; CDR3 DNA: TGTGCCAGCAGCCAAGCAGGCAATCAGCCCCAGCATTTT
J gene: TRBJ1-1; clone size: many; V gene: TRBV6-2/TRBV6-3; D gene: -; CDR3 protein: CASKRNTEAFF; CDR3 DNA: TGTGCCAGCAAGAGAAACACTGAAGCTTTCTTT
J gene: TRBJ1-2; clone size: many; V gene: TRBV7-9; D gene: TRBD1; CDR3 protein: CASSSPGQGLNYGYTF; CDR3 DNA: TGTGCCAGCAGCTCCCCGGGACAGGGGCTTAACTATGGCTACACCTTC
J gene: TRBJ1-5; clone size: many; V gene: TRBV12-3/TRBV12-4; D gene: -; CDR3 protein: CASSLRALGSNQPQHF; CDR3 DNA: TGTGCCAGCAGTTTAAGGGCTCTCGGGAGCAATCAGCCCCAGCATTTT
J gene: TRBJ1-1; clone size: many; V gene: TRBV20-1; D gene: TRBD1; CDR3 protein: CSARARGLNTEAFF; CDR3 DNA: TGCAGTGCTAGGGCCAGGGGGCTCAACACTGAAGCTTTCTTT
J gene: TRBJ2-4; clone size: -; V gene: TRBV12-3/TRBV12-4; D gene: -; CDR3 protein: CASSPVRGGNIQYF; CDR3 DNA: TGTGCCAGCAGTCCGGTTAGGGGCGGAAACATTCAGTACTTC
J gene: TRBJ2-7; clone size: many; V gene: TRBV5-1; D gene: TRBD1; CDR3 protein: CASSFAAGGLYEQYF; CDR3 DNA: TGCGCCAGCAGCTTTGCAGCAGGGGGCCTCTACGAGCAGTACTTC
J gene: TRBJ2-2; clone size: many; V gene: TRBV4-3; D gene: TRBD2; CDR3 protein: CASSQDPGGGNTGELFF; CDR3 DNA: TGCGCCAGCAGCCAAGATCCGGGGGGAGGGAACACCGGGGAGCTGTTTTTT
J gene: TRBJ2-3; clone size: many; V gene: TRBV5-1; D gene: TRBD1; CDR3 protein: CASSSGTGNTDTQYF; CDR3 DNA: TGCGCCAGCAGCTCCGGGACAGGGAACACAGATACGCAGTATTTT
J gene: TRBJ2-7; clone size: many; V gene: TRBV28; D gene: -; CDR3 protein: CASSSTGTPPHEQYF; CDR3 DNA: TGTGCCAGCAGCTCTACCGGAACGCCCCCCCACGAGCAGTACTTC
J gene: TRBJ2-3; clone size: many; V gene: TRBV15; D gene: TRBD2; CDR3 protein: CATSRVSGTKDTQYF; CDR3 DNA: TGTGCCACCAGCAGAGTGAGCGGGACTAAGGATACGCAGTATTTT